What follows describes a single T cell receptor (beta chain). Antigen unknown. This sample was taken from a study of naive and memory T cell subsets. Study-wide findings and caveats: Naive repertoires, especially CD8, held a few larger clonotypes, possibly memory cells re-expressing CD45RA.

There are 15 residues in the CDR3. The V gene lost 1 base and the J gene lost 11 bases, with 17 bases spanning the gap. Germline loops: CDR1 LGHNA, CDR2 YNFKEQ. Both TRBC1 and TRBC2 were covered by a beta constant-region primer of two equimolar oligonucleotides. Nested alpha and beta constant-region primers with the SP2 primer drove four PCR rounds on ligated cDNA. TCRdb recomputed calls from the UMI-ligation and nested PCR reads with MiXCR, one row per CDR3 protein. This sample has around 93,000 distinct CDR3 sequences, with about 11% found just once. The V call is TRBV4-2, the J call TRBJ1-4, with D uncertain. The sequence came from a human donor in good health. The sequenced sample consisted of naive CD4+ T cells from blood. DNA for the CDR3: TGTGCCAGCAGCCAAGCTCCTACGGCCCCTAAGAAACTGTTTTTT. Residues: CASSQAPTAPKKLFF.